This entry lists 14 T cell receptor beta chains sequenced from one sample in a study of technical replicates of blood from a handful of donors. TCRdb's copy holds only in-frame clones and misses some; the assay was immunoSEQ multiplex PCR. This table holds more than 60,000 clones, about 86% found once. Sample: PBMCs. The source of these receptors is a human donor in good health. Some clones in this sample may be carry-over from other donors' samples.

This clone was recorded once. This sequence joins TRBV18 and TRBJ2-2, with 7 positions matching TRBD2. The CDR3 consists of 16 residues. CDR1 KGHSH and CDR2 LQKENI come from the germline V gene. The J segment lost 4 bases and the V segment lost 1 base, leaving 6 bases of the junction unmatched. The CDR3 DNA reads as TGTGCCAGCTCACCACTGGCGGGAGCGTTCACCGGGGAGCTGTTTTTT. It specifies CASSPLAGAFTGELFF.

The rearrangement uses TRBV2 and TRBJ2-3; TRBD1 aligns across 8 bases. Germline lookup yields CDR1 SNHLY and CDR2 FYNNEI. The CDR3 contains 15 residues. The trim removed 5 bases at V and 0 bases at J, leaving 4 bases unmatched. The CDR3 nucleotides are TGTGCCAGCAGTAAAGACAGGGGAAGCACAGATACGCAGTATTTT. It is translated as CASSKDRGSTDTQYF. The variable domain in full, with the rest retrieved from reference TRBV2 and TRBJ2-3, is EPEVTQTPSHQVTQMGQEVILRCVPISNHLYFYWYRQILGQKVEFLVSFYNNEISEKSEIFDDQFSVERPDGSNFTLKIRSTKLEDSAMYFCASSKDRGSTDTQYFGPGTRLTVL.

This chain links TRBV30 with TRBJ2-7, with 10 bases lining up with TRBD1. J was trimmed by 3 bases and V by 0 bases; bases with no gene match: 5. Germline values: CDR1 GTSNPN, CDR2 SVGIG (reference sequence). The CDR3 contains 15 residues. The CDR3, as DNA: TGTGCCTGGAGTGTTGGGACAGGGGTAGTCTACGAGCAGTACTTC. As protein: CAWSVGTGVVYEQYF.

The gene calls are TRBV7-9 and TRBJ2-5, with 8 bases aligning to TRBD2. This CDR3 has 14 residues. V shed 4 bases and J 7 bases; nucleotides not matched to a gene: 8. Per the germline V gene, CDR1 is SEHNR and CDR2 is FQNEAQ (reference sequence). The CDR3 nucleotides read TGTGCCAGCAGCTCCCGGGGGGGGGCTGGGACCCAGTACTTC. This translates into CASSSRGGAGTQYF.

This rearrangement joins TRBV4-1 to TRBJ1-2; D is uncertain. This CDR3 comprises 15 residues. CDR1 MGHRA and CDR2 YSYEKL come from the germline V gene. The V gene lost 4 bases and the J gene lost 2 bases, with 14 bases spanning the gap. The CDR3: CASSPSSVENYGYTF. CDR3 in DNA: TGCGCCAGCAGCCCCTCTAGCGTAGAAAACTATGGCTACACCTTC.

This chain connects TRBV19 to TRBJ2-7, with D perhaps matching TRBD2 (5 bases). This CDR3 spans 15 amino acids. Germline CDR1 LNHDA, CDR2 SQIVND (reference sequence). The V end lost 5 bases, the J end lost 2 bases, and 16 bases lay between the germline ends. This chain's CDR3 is CASSPRPGSPYEQYF. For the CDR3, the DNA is TGTGCCAGTAGTCCCCGTCCGGGGTCCCCCTACGAGCAGTACTTC. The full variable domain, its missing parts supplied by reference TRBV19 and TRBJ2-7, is DGGITQSPKYLFRKEGQNVTLSCEQNLNHDAMYWYRQDPGQGLRLIYYSQIVNDFQKGDIAEGYSVSREKKESFPLTVTSAQKNPTAFYLCASSPRPGSPYEQYFGPGTRLTVT.

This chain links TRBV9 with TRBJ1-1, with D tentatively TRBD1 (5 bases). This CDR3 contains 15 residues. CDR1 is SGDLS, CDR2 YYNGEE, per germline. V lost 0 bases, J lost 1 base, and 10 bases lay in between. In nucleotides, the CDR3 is TGTGCCAGCAGCGTAGACCCGGGGGAGAACACTGAAGCTTTCTTT. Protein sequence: CASSVDPGENTEAFF.

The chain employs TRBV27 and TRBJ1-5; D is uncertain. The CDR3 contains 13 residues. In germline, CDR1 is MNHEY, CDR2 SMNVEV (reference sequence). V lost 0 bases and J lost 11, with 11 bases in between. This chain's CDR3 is CASSLSALSAQHF. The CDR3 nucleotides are TGTGCCAGCAGTTTATCCGCCCTCTCGGCCCAGCATTTT.

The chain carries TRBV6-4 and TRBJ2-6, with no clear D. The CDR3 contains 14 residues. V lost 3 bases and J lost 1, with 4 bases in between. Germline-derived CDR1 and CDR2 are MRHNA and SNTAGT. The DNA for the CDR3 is TGTGCCAGCAGTGAACGGTCTGGGGCCAACGTCCTGACTTTC. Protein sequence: CASSERSGANVLTF.

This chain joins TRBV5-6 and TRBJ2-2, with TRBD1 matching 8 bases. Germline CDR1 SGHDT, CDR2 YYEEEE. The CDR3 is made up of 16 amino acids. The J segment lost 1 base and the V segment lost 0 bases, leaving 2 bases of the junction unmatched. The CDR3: CASSLVGQGNTGELFF. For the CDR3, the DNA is TGTGCCAGCAGCTTGGTTGGACAGGGGAACACCGGGGAGCTGTTTTTT.

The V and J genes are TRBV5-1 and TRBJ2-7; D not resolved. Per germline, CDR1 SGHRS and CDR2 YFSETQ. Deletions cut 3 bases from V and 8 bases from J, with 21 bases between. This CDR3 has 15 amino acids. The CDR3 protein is CASSSETERSRKQYF. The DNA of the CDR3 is TGCGCCAGCAGCTCAGAAACAGAACGGTCTCGAAAGCAGTACTTC.

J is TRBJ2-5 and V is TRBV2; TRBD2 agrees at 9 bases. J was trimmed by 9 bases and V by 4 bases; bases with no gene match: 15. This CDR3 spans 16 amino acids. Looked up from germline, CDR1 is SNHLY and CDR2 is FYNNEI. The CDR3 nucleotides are TGTGCCAGCAGTGGCCGGGCTAGCGGGGCTCCGGGGGCCCAGTACTTC. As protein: CASSGRASGAPGAQYF.

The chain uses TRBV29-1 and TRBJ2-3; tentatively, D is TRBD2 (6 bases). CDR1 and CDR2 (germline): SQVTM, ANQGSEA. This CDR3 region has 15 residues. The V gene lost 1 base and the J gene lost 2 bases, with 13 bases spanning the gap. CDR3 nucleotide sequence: TGCAGCGTTGAAGTAGACGGACTAACCACAGATACGCAGTATTTT. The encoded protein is CSVEVDGLTTDTQYF.

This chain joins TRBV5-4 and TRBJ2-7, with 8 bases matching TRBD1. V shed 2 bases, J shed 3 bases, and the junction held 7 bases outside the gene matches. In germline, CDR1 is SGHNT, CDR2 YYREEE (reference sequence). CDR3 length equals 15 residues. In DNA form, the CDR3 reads TGTGCCAGCAGCTTCTGGTCAGGGGGCCACTACGAGCAGTACTTC. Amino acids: CASSFWSGGHYEQYF.